The source of this T cell receptor beta chain is a study of blood T cell repertoires in COVID-19. In germline, CDR1 is SGHNT, CDR2 YYREEE (reference sequence). This CDR3 is 14 amino acids long. Trimming took off 1 base at V and 7 bases at J, with 11 bases between the two ends. Source study methods: Reference gene primer amplification in the assay estimated nucleated cell counts. TCRdb's copy holds only in-frame clones and misses some; the assay was immunoSEQ multiplex PCR. V and J calls plus clone size are reproduced from that table; the DNA served to infer D and trimming. Of 300,000 to 450,000 clones listed, 75% to 90% are singletons. Clinical history as reported by participants underpinned cohort assignment. Among Cohort 3 donors, those recovered had two negative PCRs, clearance, or symptom resolution.

This TCR was recovered from a man between 18 and 35 years old who had recovered from COVID-19. V is TRBV5-4 and J is TRBJ2-2; TRBD1 might be the D (6 bases). The sequenced material came from PBMCs or T cells enriched from blood (not recorded which). CDR3 protein: CASSLNREGGELFF. In nucleotides, the CDR3 is TGTGCCAGCAGCTTGAACAGGGAAGGCGGGGAGCTGTTTTTT. The full variable domain, its missing parts supplied by reference TRBV5-4 and TRBJ2-2, is ETGVTQSPTHLIKTRGQQVTLRCSSQSGHNTVSWYQQALGQGPQFIFQYYREEENGRGNFPPRFSGLQFPNYSSELNVNALELDDSALYLCASSLNREGGELFFGEGSRLTVL.